This T cell receptor beta chain was identified during a study of beta chain features in type 1 diabetes. Across the whole study: Similarity in age, gender and cell yields was seen between patients and healthy donors. All of the samples together had some 110 million sorted cells examined.

The isolated RNA, all of it, was reverse transcribed, so expressed TCRB transcripts were what got sequenced. The table came from immunoSEQ multiplex PCR; TCRdb's copy has only in-frame clones and leaves some out. The sample holds 250,000 to 350,000 clones, 14% seen once. A few counts support this clone. Its target is not known. In germline, CDR1 is MGHDK, CDR2 SYGVNS. V lost 2 bases to trimming and J lost 0 bases, with 8 bases between them. The CDR3 sequence is 14 residues long. Points from the study as a whole: Type 1 diabetes patients had VDJ junctions that carried fewer insertions and more deletions. All four CD4+ subsets from Type 1 diabetes patients carried moderately but significantly shorter TCRB CDR3s.

This TCR was sampled from a man aged 30-40 years with type 1 diabetes. Material for sequencing was naive CD4+ T cells from blood. The rearrangement uses TRBV25-1 and TRBJ2-7; D perhaps matches TRBD2 (6 bases). CDR3 protein: CASSEAGLSYEQYF. The CDR3 DNA sequence: TGTGCCAGCAGTGAAGCGGGACTCTCCTACGAGCAGTACTTC.